These 32 T cell receptor beta chains were sequenced from one sample in a study of blood T cell repertoires in COVID-19. Profiled with immunoSEQ multiplex PCR; TCRdb holds only in-frame clones, not every one. The table records 250,000 to 350,000 clones, around 87% of them present only once. Sequenced material: peripheral blood. These receptors were taken from a man between 18 and 35 years old with active or convalescent COVID-19.

The genes are TRBV5-6 and TRBJ2-2, with TRBD1 matching 7 bases. After removal of 4 bases from V and 0 bases from J, the junction contained 9 bases not matched to a gene. Germline V gene lookup returns CDR1 SGHDT and CDR2 YYEEEE. This CDR3 has 17 residues. CDR3 amino acids: CASSAGPGTANTGELFF. The DNA for the CDR3 is TGTGCCAGCAGCGCAGGACCCGGGACAGCGAACACCGGGGAGCTGTTTTTT.

The chain has TRBV6-5 and TRBJ1-2; D unclear. V lost 10 bases to trimming and J lost 6 bases, with 21 bases between them. Per germline, CDR1 MNHEY and CDR2 SVGAGI. The CDR3 is 14 residues long. The CDR3 loop reads CATSPLVRSDGYTF. The CDR3 DNA sequence: TGTGCCACTAGTCCGCTTGTTAGATCCGATGGCTACACCTTC.

This rearrangement joins TRBV14 to TRBJ2-3; D unclear. Germline assignment: CDR1 SGHDN and CDR2 FVKESK. CDR3 length: 16 amino acids. The V and J ends lost 0 bases and 1 base respectively, with 11 bases between them. The CDR3 protein is CASSQDLGIRTDTQYF. The CDR3 DNA reads TGTGCCAGCAGCCAAGATCTAGGTATCCGCACAGATACGCAGTATTTT.

This rearrangement joins TRBV7-8 to TRBJ2-5, with D perhaps TRBD2 (5 bases). With 1 base removed from V and 1 base from J, the gap between germline ends came to 10 bases. The germline CDR1 and CDR2 sequences are SGHVS and FQNEAQ. CDR3 length: 15 amino acids. The CDR3 DNA reads TGTGCCAGCAGCTTAGTAGCGCCATCCCAAGAGACCCAGTACTTC. It yields the protein CASSLVAPSQETQYF.

This clone was counted a few times. The chain couples TRBV6-5 to TRBJ1-4; D is unclear. Trimming took 0 bases from V and 7 from J, leaving 12 bases between them. Germline assignment: CDR1 MNHEY and CDR2 SVGAGI. This CDR3 is built from 15 residues. The chain's CDR3 is CASSYSPGDREKLFF. The DNA for the CDR3 is TGTGCCAGCAGTTACTCGCCGGGTGACCGTGAAAAACTGTTTTTT.

The rearrangement uses TRBV6-5 and TRBJ2-7; TRBD1 might be the D (5 bases). Germline V gene sequence: CDR1 MNHEY, CDR2 SVGAGI. The V end was cut by 2 bases, the J end by 3 bases, with 11 bases between. The CDR3 spans 14 residues. The CDR3 loop is CASSYRGPIYEQYF. The CDR3 nucleotides are TGTGCCAGCAGTTACAGGGGCCCTATCTACGAGCAGTACTTC.

The V call is TRBV7-8, the J call TRBJ2-1, with D perhaps matching TRBD2 (5 bases). This CDR3 is built from 14 residues. The germline V and J ends were trimmed by 3 bases and 6 bases, with 12 bases remaining between them. CDR1 SGHVS and CDR2 FQNEAQ come from the germline V gene. CDR3 in amino acids: CASSFGLTLNEQFF. The CDR3 nucleotides read TGTGCCAGCAGCTTTGGACTTACGCTCAATGAGCAGTTCTTC.

The chain links TRBV12-5 to TRBJ2-3; 11 bases map to TRBD2. Losses at the gene ends were 1 base for V and 4 bases for J; bases not matched to a gene: 10. Germline V gives CDR1 LGHNT, CDR2 FRNRAP. CDR3 size: 18 residues. CDR3 region: CASGLDEHIAGGPDTQYF. CDR3 in DNA: TGTGCTAGTGGTTTGGATGAGCACATAGCGGGAGGGCCAGATACGCAGTATTTT. Full variable domain (remainder filled in from reference TRBV12-5 and TRBJ2-3): DARVTQTPRHKVTEMGQEVTMRCQPILGHNTVFWYRQTMMQGLELLAYFRNRAPLDDSGMPKDRFSAEMPDATLATLKIQPSEPRDSAVYFCASGLDEHIAGGPDTQYFGPGTRLTVL.

The chain carries TRBV5-1 and TRBJ2-5; TRBD2 matches at 9 bases. The junction had 4 bases not matched to a gene; V was cut back by 0 bases and J by 1 base. The CDR3 runs to 16 residues. From germline, CDR1 is SGHRS and CDR2 YFSETQ. CDR3 sequence reads: CASSLGLAEIQETQYF. The CDR3 nucleotides are TGCGCCAGCAGCTTGGGACTAGCGGAAATCCAAGAGACCCAGTACTTC.

The V gene is TRBV19, the J gene TRBJ1-2; TRBD1 matches at 8 bases. V was pared by 5 bases and J by 6 bases, with 8 bases of the junction left unmatched. The germline V gene encodes CDR1 LNHDA and CDR2 SQIVND (reference sequence). This CDR3 has 14 amino acids. The CDR3 loop is CASSPDRDINGYTF. CDR3 nucleotides: TGTGCCAGTAGTCCGGACAGGGACATTAATGGCTACACCTTC.

V is TRBV4-3 and J is TRBJ1-1; 7 bases align to TRBD1. Germline V CDR1 and CDR2: LGHNA, YSLEER. Trimming removed 8 bases from V and 1 base from J; junction bases left unmatched: 10. The CDR3 loop spans 15 amino acids. This CDR3 is CASRPRTGENTEAFF. The DNA of the CDR3 is TGCGCCAGCCGACCGCGGACAGGAGAGAACACTGAAGCTTTCTTT.

This chain uses TRBV29-1 with TRBJ2-3, with TRBD2 matching 9 bases. CDR3 length equals 15 residues. CDR1 is SQVTM, CDR2 ANQGSEA, per germline. V shed 3 bases, J shed 3 bases, and the junction held 7 bases outside the gene matches. CDR3 region: CSVELAGVQTDTQYF. In DNA, the CDR3 is TGCAGCGTTGAGTTAGCGGGAGTACAGACAGATACGCAGTATTTT.

This sequence joins TRBV6-5 and TRBJ2-7; 9 bases fit TRBD1. Germline V CDR1 and CDR2: MNHEY, SVGAGI. The CDR3 is made up of 14 amino acids. Trimming removed 6 bases from V and 5 bases from J; junction bases left unmatched: 8. CDR3 nucleotides: TGTGCCAGCAGCCCCCGGGACAGGGACCACGAGCAGTACTTC. This codes for CASSPRDRDHEQYF.

The chain couples TRBV10-3 to TRBJ1-1; D gene unclear. The CDR3 covers 14 residues. CDR1 is ENHRY, CDR2 SYGVKD, per germline. Trimming took 5 bases from V and 1 from J, leaving 11 bases between them. CDR3 nucleotides: TGTGCCATCAGTCAACAAGAATCGAACACTGAAGCTTTCTTT. Its protein is CAISQQESNTEAFF.

The rearrangement joins TRBV5-6 to TRBJ1-2; perhaps TRBD1 as D (5 bases). The germline CDR1 and CDR2 sequences are SGHDT and YYEEEE. V was cut by 4 bases and J by 0 bases, with 22 bases left in between. The CDR3 covers 18 residues. The CDR3 DNA reads TGTGCCAGCAGCCAGTTCGCGGACACCGGTCCCTCTAACTATGGCTACACCTTC. Translated, it gives CASSQFADTGPSNYGYTF.

The chain carries TRBV24-1 and TRBJ2-7, with D possibly being TRBD1 (6 bases). V lost 5 bases, J lost 3 bases, and 10 bases lay in between. Germline CDR1 reads KGHDR; CDR2 reads SFDVKD. The CDR3 covers 13 residues. The CDR3 sequence: CATSAQDSYEQYF. The CDR3 region has the DNA TGTGCCACCAGTGCCCAGGACAGCTACGAGCAGTACTTC.

In nucleotides, the CDR3 is TGCGCCAGCAGCTTGGTCGTGGTTTCGAGCTTAACTGAAGCTTTCTTT. Its translation is CASSLVVVSSLTEAFF. The chain couples TRBV5-1 to TRBJ1-1, with unresolved D. The V and J ends lost 0 bases and 5 bases respectively, with 17 bases between them. The CDR3 has 16 amino acids. Germline CDR1 and CDR2: SGHRS and YFSETQ.

The chain is built from TRBV7-3 and TRBJ2-2, with 9 bases matching TRBD2. Germline CDR1 and CDR2: SGHTA and FQGTGA. The length of the CDR3 is 17 residues. The J segment lost 6 bases and the V segment lost 5 bases, leaving 13 bases of the junction unmatched. The CDR3 sequence: CASSRWVAGALAGELFF. Written as DNA, the CDR3 is TGTGCCAGCAGCCGCTGGGTAGCGGGAGCTCTAGCCGGGGAGCTGTTTTTT.

The V gene is TRBV6-5, the J gene TRBJ2-7; TRBD1 agrees at 7 bases. The J segment lost 7 bases and the V segment lost 5 bases, leaving 11 bases of the junction unmatched. The CDR3 consists of 14 residues. Germline V CDR1 and CDR2: MNHEY, SVGAGI. The CDR3 region is CASSPRDSALEQYF. The CDR3, as DNA: TGTGCCAGCAGTCCTCGGGACAGTGCCCTGGAGCAGTACTTC.

The chain combines TRBV5-4 with TRBJ2-5; TRBD1 matches 10 bases. Trimming removed 5 bases from V and 5 bases from J; junction bases left unmatched: 15. CDR3 length: 17 residues. Germline V gene lookup returns CDR1 SGHNT and CDR2 YYREEE (reference sequence). CDR3 sequence reads: CASSFTTGGLNLETQYF. The DNA for the CDR3 is TGTGCCAGCAGTTTTACGACAGGGGGCCTGAATTTGGAGACCCAGTACTTC.

With respect to this clone: A read error may account for a junction end that differs from germline. V gene TRBV11-3 combines with J gene TRBJ2-3; 7 bases are shared with TRBD2. The germline gives CDR1 SGHNT, CDR2 YENEEA. The CDR3 length is 13 residues. CDR3 protein: CASTPRGEDTQYF. In DNA, the CDR3 is TGTGCGAGCACTCCTCGGGGGGAAGATACGCAGTATTTT.

A few counts support this clone. This chain connects TRBV28 to TRBJ2-1; possibly TRBD2 for D (7 bases). This CDR3 is built from 14 residues. Looked up from germline, CDR1 is MDHEN and CDR2 is SYDVKM. Trimming removed 5 bases from V and 7 bases from J, with 15 bases in between. CDR3 sequence (DNA): TGTGCCAGCAGTCCCTCCCGGGGGGCAAATGAGCAGTTCTTC. As protein: CASSPSRGANEQFF.

CDR3 coding DNA: TGTGCCAGCAGGACAGGGAGAGTAGAAAAACTGTTTTTT. This translates into CASRTGRVEKLFF. V and J are TRBV28 and TRBJ1-4; TRBD1 agrees at 7 bases. The V and J ends lost 6 bases and 8 bases, in that order; junction bases with no gene match: 6. Germline CDR1 and CDR2: MDHEN and SYDVKM. The CDR3 covers 13 residues.

The CDR3 reads CASSFHSQDTQYF. The CDR3 DNA follows: TGTGCCAGCAGCTTCCACTCCCAAGATACGCAGTATTTT. The V call is TRBV7-8, the J call TRBJ2-3; no firm D call. The CDR3 extends over 13 amino acids. Germline values: CDR1 SGHVS, CDR2 FQNEAQ. V lost 3 bases and J 5 bases, leaving 9 bases between the germline ends.

The chain recombines TRBV6-5 with TRBJ2-3; 13 bases align to TRBD2. Germline assignment: CDR1 MNHEY and CDR2 SVGAGI. Losses at the gene ends were 6 bases for V and 6 bases for J; bases not matched to a gene: 6. This CDR3 contains 15 residues. CDR3 DNA: TGTGCCAGCAGACTAGCGGGAGGGTACAGGGATACGCAGTATTTT. This encodes CASRLAGGYRDTQYF.

The rearrangement links TRBV5-1 to TRBJ2-1; a possible D gene is TRBD2 (6 bases). CDR1 and CDR2 (germline): SGHRS, YFSETQ. V lost 2 bases to trimming and J lost 1 base, with 16 bases between them. The CDR3 covers 17 residues. CDR3 coding DNA: TGCGCCAGCAGCTTCTCCCCCCTAGCGAGGTCCTACAATGAGCAGTTCTTC. Translating gives CASSFSPLARSYNEQFF. Variable domain in full (rest from reference TRBV5-1 and TRBJ2-1): KAGVTQTPRYLIKTRGQQVTLSCSPISGHRSVSWYQQTPGQGLQFLFEYFSETQRNKGNFPGRFSGRQFSNSRSEMNVSTLELGDSALYLCASSFSPLARSYNEQFFGPGTRLTVL.

CDR3 bases: TGTGCCAGCAGCTCTTCTAGCGGGAGGGCCATATGGGAGCAGTTCTTC. Translating it yields CASSSSSGRAIWEQFF. The chain employs TRBV5-5 and TRBJ2-1, with 12 bases matching TRBD2. The CDR3 is made up of 16 amino acids. J was trimmed by 10 bases and V by 3 bases; bases with no gene match: 11. The germline CDR1 and CDR2 sequences are SGHKS and YYEKEE (reference sequence).

This chain connects TRBV5-1 to TRBJ2-2, with 12 bases identical to TRBD1. The CDR3 extends over 16 amino acids. Germline loops: CDR1 SGHRS, CDR2 YFSETQ. V trimming: 0 bases; J trimming: 4 bases; junction bases outside the gene matches: 1. The chain's CDR3 is CASSLGDRGLTGELFF. The CDR3 bases are TGCGCCAGCAGCTTGGGGGACAGGGGGCTCACCGGGGAGCTGTTTTTT.

This sequence joins TRBV10-3 and TRBJ1-1; maybe TRBD1 (6 bases). V lost 4 bases and J 0 bases, leaving 12 bases between the germline ends. Germline V gene sequence: CDR1 ENHRY, CDR2 SYGVKD. This CDR3 spans 15 amino acids. The chain's CDR3 is CAISGTQGLNTEAFF. The DNA of the CDR3 is TGTGCCATCAGTGGGACACAGGGACTGAACACTGAAGCTTTCTTT.

J is TRBJ1-1 and V is TRBV18, with D perhaps TRBD1 (6 bases). The germline CDR1 and CDR2 sequences are KGHSH and LQKENI. CDR3 length: 12 residues. V dropped 8 bases and J dropped 5 bases, with 12 bases sitting between them. CDR3 nucleotides: TGTGCCAGCCGTCCAGGGGAGACTGAAGCTTTCTTT. It encodes CASRPGETEAFF.

V is TRBV7-2 and J is TRBJ2-1, with D possibly TRBD2 on 5 matching bases. Germline V lookup: CDR1 SGHTA, CDR2 FQGNSA. The CDR3 has 13 amino acids. V lost 1 base and J lost 6, with 7 bases in between. CDR3 in amino acids: CASSLERFNEQFF. The CDR3 region has the DNA TGTGCCAGCAGCTTAGAGCGGTTCAATGAGCAGTTCTTC.

This chain joins TRBV15 and TRBJ2-7, with D perhaps matching TRBD1 (5 bases). V was clipped by 1 base and J by 2 bases, with 9 bases between them. Germline loops: CDR1 LNHNV, CDR2 YYDKDF (reference sequence). This CDR3 has 14 amino acids. The CDR3 spells CATSRGRGAYEQYF. The CDR3 nucleotides read TGTGCCACCAGCAGAGGAAGGGGCGCCTACGAGCAGTACTTC. Full variable domain (missing parts from reference TRBV15 and TRBJ2-7): DAMVIQNPRYQVTQFGKPVTLSCSQTLNHNVMYWYQQKSSQAPKLLFHYYDKDFNNEADTPDNFQSRRPNTSFCFLDIRSPGLGDTAMYLCATSRGRGAYEQYFGPGTRLTVT.